The 13 T cell receptor beta chains reported below all come from one sample, sequenced in a study of identical twins. TCRdb analysed the 5' RACE reads with MiXCR anew, one entry per CDR3 protein. The sample consists of 1.5 million or so distinct CDR3 sequences, under 35% of them appearing once. Sequenced sample: cord blood. Receptor source: a newborn girl in good health.

The rearrangement joins TRBV3-1 to TRBJ2-4; D perhaps matches TRBD2 (6 bases). The germline V gene has CDR1 LGHDT and CDR2 YNNKEL (reference sequence). This CDR3 contains 17 residues. Trimming left V 1 base short and J 4 bases short, with 17 bases between. DNA of the CDR3: TGTGCCAGCAGCCAAGTATCAGGAAGAGGAGGGAAAAACATTCAGTACTTC. Encoded protein: CASSQVSGRGGKNIQYF.

The J gene is TRBJ2-3, the V gene TRBV19; 11 positions match TRBD2. With 7 bases clipped from V and 5 bases from J, the junction kept 5 bases outside the gene matches. Germline CDR1 is LNHDA and CDR2 is SQIVND (reference sequence). The CDR3 is made up of 14 amino acids. As DNA, the CDR3 is TGTGCCAGTAATGTAGCGGGAGGGTTAGATACGCAGTATTTT. Translated, it gives CASNVAGGLDTQYF.

Points on this clonotype: At one end the junction does not follow the germline gene, possibly because of a read error. The chain carries TRBV4-1 and TRBJ2-3; unclear D gene. The germline V gene has CDR1 MGHRA and CDR2 YSYEKL. CDR3 length: 14 amino acids. CDR3 sequence: CASNQVTSTDTQYF. CDR3 nucleotide sequence: TGCGCCAGCAACCAAGTGACGTCCACAGATACGCAGTATTTT.

J is TRBJ2-5 and V is TRBV5-1; D gene uncertain. Germline V lookup: CDR1 SGHRS, CDR2 YFSETQ. With 4 bases removed from V and 0 bases from J, the gap between germline ends came to 10 bases. CDR3 size: 14 residues. CDR3 protein: CASSPLRDQETQYF. The CDR3 DNA reads TGCGCCAGCAGCCCCTTACGGGACCAAGAGACCCAGTACTTC.

As to this clonotype: The germline gene is not matched at one end of the junction; a read error may be the cause. The chain links TRBV5-1 to TRBJ2-4; the D gene is possibly TRBD1 (6 bases). The closer fit of TRBJ2-7 to the DNA end suggests the J call may be wrong. Germline V gene lookup returns CDR1 SGHRS and CDR2 YFSETQ. The CDR3 extends over 13 amino acids. CDR3 sequence reads: CTSSDRRDYEQYF. In nucleotides, the CDR3 is TGCACCAGCAGCGACAGGAGAGACTACGAGCAGTACTTC.

The V and J genes are TRBV5-1 and TRBJ2-1; 10 bases align to TRBD2. The CDR3 covers 18 residues. CDR1 and CDR2 from the germline V gene are SGHRS and YFSETQ. V trimming: 1 base; J trimming: 0 bases; junction bases outside the gene matches: 7. The CDR3 is CASSLTPSGGYSYNEQFF. DNA for the CDR3: TGCGCCAGCAGCTTGACGCCTAGCGGGGGATACTCCTACAATGAGCAGTTCTTC.

The chain couples TRBV20-1 to TRBJ2-2; D not certain. Germline CDR1 is DFQATT and CDR2 is SNEGSKA (reference sequence). V lost 2 bases, J lost 2 bases, and 12 bases lay in between. The CDR3 runs 15 residues. In DNA, the CDR3 is TGCAGTGCTAGATCCCTCCGCCTAAACACCGGGGAGCTGTTTTTT. Amino acids: CSARSLRLNTGELFF.

This clonotype turned up a few times. The chain joins TRBV28 to TRBJ1-2; D ambiguous. This CDR3 is built from 16 residues. The V gene's germline CDR1 is MDHEN and CDR2 SYDVKM. V dropped 3 bases and J dropped 6 bases, with 20 bases sitting between them. The CDR3 loop is CASSLARRGVYDGYTF. The DNA of the CDR3 is TGTGCCAGCAGTTTGGCCAGGAGAGGAGTATATGATGGCTACACCTTC.

This clonotype was counted between two and nine times. This sequence joins TRBV3-1 and TRBJ2-5, with D possibly TRBD2 on 6 matching bases. The CDR3 covers 14 residues. Trimming took 6 bases from V and 7 from J, leaving 18 bases between them. Per germline, CDR1 LGHDT and CDR2 YNNKEL (reference sequence). The CDR3 DNA reads TGTGCCAGCAGGGACGGACGACCACTAGCGACCCAGTACTTC. Its protein is CASRDGRPLATQYF.

The gene calls are TRBV20-1 and TRBJ2-1; D might be TRBD1 (6 bases). The CDR3 loop spans 13 amino acids. The germline V and J ends were trimmed by 0 bases and 8 bases, with 11 bases remaining between them. Germline values: CDR1 DFQATT, CDR2 SNEGSKA (reference sequence). CDR3 protein: CSAREGARYEQFF. CDR3 coding DNA: TGCAGTGCTAGAGAGGGGGCTAGGTATGAGCAGTTCTTC.

This clonotype was found a few times. The V and J genes are TRBV12-3 or TRBV12-4 and TRBJ2-5; D may be TRBD1 or TRBD2 (5 bases each). V lost 8 bases and J 4 bases, leaving 11 bases between the germline ends. The CDR3 is 12 residues long. CDR3 sequence: CASRWGTETQYF. Written as DNA, the CDR3 is TGTGCCAGCCGGTGGGGGACAGAGACCCAGTACTTC.

This chain links TRBV20-1 with TRBJ2-7, with 8 bases that match TRBD1. The J call may be wrong; the DNA end is better matched by TRBJ2-5. CDR3 size: 13 residues. From germline, CDR1 is DFQATT and CDR2 SNEGSKA (reference sequence). CDR3 DNA sequence: TGCAGTGCTCCGACAGGGGCCATGGGGACCCAGTACTTC. Amino acid sequence: CSAPTGAMGTQYF.

There are a few counts of this clonotype. The genes are TRBV27 and TRBJ1-4; 9 bases are shared with TRBD1. Germline values: CDR1 MNHEY, CDR2 SMNVEV (reference sequence). The trim removed 5 bases at V and 0 bases at J, leaving 7 bases unmatched. The CDR3 is 17 residues long. The CDR3 bases are TGTGCCAGCAGTAACACAGGGGGCATTGCAACTAATGAAAAACTGTTTTTT. It translates to CASSNTGGIATNEKLFF.